This TCR beta chain emerged from a study of cytomegalovirus exposure and HLA in healthy donors. The germline CDR1 and CDR2 sequences are SGHRS and YFSETQ. Trimming pared 0 bases from V and 7 bases from J, leaving 14 bases between. CDR3 length: 14 residues. PCR amplification relied on 60 Vbeta primers (plus 13 Jbeta primers). Clones were sequenced by immunoSEQ multiplex PCR, and TCRdb holds only the in-frame ones, with some missing. The sample holds some 60,000 clones, less than 90% seen once. Sequenced: PBMCs. This TCR came from a female donor in good health and CMV-seronegative. The rearrangement uses TRBV5-1 and TRBJ2-7; D may be TRBD1 (5 bases). The CDR3 DNA reads as TGCGCCAGCAGCTTGGAAGGGGCCTTGGGAGAGCAGTACTTC. This codes for CASSLEGALGEQYF.